The following is a TCR beta chain sequence with its context. The clone's antigen remains unknown. The record has no base qualities; no much larger clone is one base away. This record belongs to a study of cytomegalovirus exposure and HLA in healthy donors (dated by TCRdb to 2016 to 2017). Some background on the complete study: According to an earlier analysis of a few hundred of the donors, 150 million to 200 million T cells yielded roughly 110 million unique TCR beta sequences and approximately 280 Gb of sequence data. About 280 gigabases of sequencing data and 80 million or so unique TCR sequences were included in an early release covering about 700 HLA-typed donors. Of the approximately 400 genotyped donors, 81% were placed in the genetic ancestry cluster associated with self-reported Caucasian donors. The study aimed to test whether signatures of past pathogen exposure could be identified by cataloging public T cell receptors. Using immunosequencing, the study profiled T cell repertoires from 666 subjects and related those repertoires to cytomegalovirus serostatus. In addition to the first cohort of hundreds of subjects, a separate validation cohort of approximately 120 different subjects was used. To predict cytomegalovirus infection status, the study combined high-throughput TCR immunosequencing, statistical association of individual TCRs with disease status, and machine learning. A later analysis re-analyzed previously published TCR beta repertoires from 666 donors and added high-resolution HLA genotyping to study TCR occurrence patterns. Rather than using new phenotypic data, the later analysis identified candidate immune exposures from TCR beta sequences and from how often those sequences occurred across donors. To decide whether each TCR beta V gene segment behaved as functional or pseudogenic, an earlier analysis of approximately 620 of the donors relied on high-throughput TCR beta sequencing. Donor age, sex, ethnicity and CMV serostatus were compiled alongside the repertoire data. In a later genetic analysis, genome-wide SNP genotypes for about three fifths of the roughly 670 donors were used, and that subset was treated as a discovery cohort. Every discovery cohort repertoire had been produced on one sequencing platform. Both class I and class II loci were covered by HLA typing, at four-digit resolution. The number of donors typed differed by locus, with about 629-630 for A, B, C, DRB1 and DQB1, roughly 550 for DQA1, 600 to 610 for DPA1, and some 470 for DPB1. Because of strong linkage in the cohort, roughly five DR-DQ haplotypes were treated as single units for association and clustering. On average, 235,054 unique TCR beta nucleotide sequences were sequenced per donor among 398 genotyped donors of the cohort, with roughly 18% of those sequences being non-productive. Study-level results and caveats: According to a later analysis, TCR association rates differed among HLA loci, with DRB1 alleles showing the most associated TCRs and HLA-C alleles showing the fewest. A later analysis associated 15,000 to 20,000 TCR beta sequences with specific HLA alleles at a false discovery rate of 0.05. A later genetic analysis reported fewer N-insertions in productive TCRs among donors in an Asian-associated ancestry cluster than the roughly 700-donor mean. According to a later analysis, parvovirus B19, influenza, CMV and Epstein-Barr virus appeared linked to several top co-occurrence clusters. Because the 87-base-pair reads could not distinguish some IMGT-functional V segments, including TRBV6-2 and TRBV6-3, those segments were excluded. Linkage disequilibrium might explain the correlated functional status among segregating V segments, but an unknown experimental factor could not be ruled out. The study gave a list of roughly 150 TCR beta chains associated with cytomegalovirus. Three of the identified cytomegalovirus-associated TCR beta chains were confirmed in vitro to be specific for cytomegalovirus antigens. The only immune exposure information available for the cohort was CMV serostatus. The presence/absence analyses assumed that sequencing depth was roughly uniform across donors, and that assumption may not be true. Because counts were too low, around 18 rarely observed V segments, including chromosome 9 orphons, were left out of the earlier analysis of about 500 of the donors. When HLA alleles, especially DR and DQ, strongly co-occurred, attributing TCR associations to individual alleles was difficult. The authors suggested that the approach could potentially be extended to other disease states and immunological phenotypes. V-gene and J-gene trimming of TCR beta chains was associated with a missense DCLRE1C variant in a later genetic analysis, and the association was replicated in an independent cohort. A cluster of highly shared sequence variants was judged likely to represent a technical artifact of the sequencing pipeline. This cohort had only TCR beta chains sequenced, and the lack of alpha or paired-chain data limited which features could be detected. Because some donors lacked HLA typing at each locus, the association tests relied only on the typed subset. In an earlier analysis of a few hundred of the donors, most TCR beta V segments were observed in productive rearrangements about 90% or about 30% of the time, broadly matching IMGT annotations. Most TCR sequences were seen in very few donors, while some public TCRs were found in many individuals. A further reported finding was that TCR beta sequences accurately predicted the HLA-A and HLA-B alleles for most subjects in the first cohort. In a later analysis, HLA-associated TCR beta chains showed more clonal expansion and lower generation probabilities than non-associated chains that were equally common. Cytomegalovirus status was reported to be diagnosed by the classifier with high specificity and sensitivity in both the original and validation cohorts. In a later analysis, most CMV-associated TCR beta chains were found to appear HLA-restricted, with HLA associations seemingly driven largely by CMV exposure.

The receptor library was made with the immunoSEQ multiplex PCR assay. A mixture of 60 forward primers for TCR Vbeta segments and 13 reverse primers for TCR Jbeta segments was used in the multiplex PCR. A multiplex PCR assay on genomic DNA amplified the CDR3 region of rearranged TCR beta genes. Amplified TCR beta libraries were sequenced as 87-base-pair reads on the Illumina HiSeq System. The authors' analysis ran thus. A later analysis tallied tens of millions of unique TCR beta chains across the 600 to 700 repertoires, and about 12 million of those chains were shared by two or more donors. Raw reads were error-corrected and collapsed into unique sequences with a nearest-neighbor algorithm that merged closely related sequences to remove PCR and sequencing errors. CDR3 sequences were aligned to IMGT reference sequences to assign V, D and J gene segments. Each retained sequence needed at least a six-nucleotide match to both a V gene segment and a J gene segment. Rearrangements were called productive when the CDR3 lacked stop codons and stayed in frame with V and J; all others were non-productive. CDR3 was defined according to IMGT convention as the region running from the second conserved V-encoded cysteine to the conserved J-encoded phenylalanine. Sequences without an unambiguous match to a single V gene segment were excluded from the earlier analysis of 587 of the donors. In an earlier analysis of approximately 550 of the donors, V segments were called functional above 56.7% productive rearrangements and were called segregating when the between-donor standard deviation exceeded 5%. A statistical classification framework was built for diagnosing cytomegalovirus status from the catalog of TCR beta chain sequences. V and J gene assignment, in a later analysis, came from comparing TCR nucleotide sequences with IMGT/GENE-DB human TR gene sequences. The TCRdist pipeline was used in a later analysis to assign CDR3 sequences and most-parsimonious VDJ recombination scenarios. In a later analysis, each TCR beta chain was defined by its CDR3 amino acid sequence together with its V-gene family, and reads lacking a unique V-gene family were excluded. To address suspected cross-contamination and a sequencing artifact, a later analysis removed over 500 highly shared, low-generation-probability nucleotide sequences. For each public chain, a later analysis derived a clonal expansion index from normalized ranks of inferred template counts within each repertoire. In a later analysis, generation probabilities were computed with a VDJ recombination model fitted to out-of-frame rearrangements, and the resulting probabilities were checked against IGoR. A later analysis scored TCR-TCR, TCR-HLA and TCR-CMV co-occurrence with hypergeometric tests, applying a repertoire-size bias correction to TCR pairs. To estimate false discovery rates, a later analysis permuted the HLA or CMV assignments 20 times. In a later analysis, co-occurring TCRs were grouped using DBSCAN, and TCRdist sequence similarity was added for clustering within HLA-allele-positive subsets. Repertoires with fewer than 30,000 or more than 120,000 public chains, plus five repertoires with anomalous nucleotide sharing, were excluded from co-occurrence clustering. The clones in this table, taken by TCRdb from immuneACCESS, are in-frame only. Not every clone is retained; where verified, under half of the shortfall comes from an unresolved V gene, and the cause of the rest is unknown. That table supplies the V and J calls and clone size; D and trimming were determined from the DNA. The sample profile shows under 150,000 clones; around four fifths of them were found once. Roughly 1.1% of the sample rests with the top ten.

Measured from the cysteine to the phenylalanine, the CDR3 is 15 residues long. Just the 45-base CDR3 DNA is kept, in frame starting at base 1. Based on the germline V gene (reference sequence), the CDR1 and CDR2 sequences are MNHEY and SMNVEV. Trimming leaves V shorter by 6 bases and J shorter by 6 bases, with the junction holding 13 bases beyond the gene matches. The cohort comprised approximately 700 healthy bone marrow donors. Cohort members were all nominally healthy when sampled, although unrecorded immune exposures were likely present. The donor tested CMV seronegative and was one of the 352 seronegative cohort members. Each donor provided a peripheral blood sample, and peripheral blood mononuclear cells were used for TCR beta sequencing. The Qiagen DNeasy Blood Extraction Kit was used to extract genomic DNA from the blood cell samples.

Recombination joined TRBV27 with TRBJ1-1, and 7 bases in between align with TRBD1. This TCR was sampled from a boy under 18 in good health and CMV-seronegative. The sequenced sample consisted of PBMCs. In nucleotide form, the sequence is TGTGCCAGCAGCCGGAAGGTTGGGGGACAGCCTGAAGCTTTCTTT. Its product reads: CASSRKVGGQPEAFF.